Listed below are T cell receptor beta chains from one sample, sequenced in a study of OX40 agonist ivuxolimab in advanced cancers. The table came from immunoSEQ multiplex PCR; TCRdb's copy has only in-frame clones and leaves some out. The table lists tens of thousands of clones, about 85% of them singletons. Material: CD4+ or CD8+ T cells sorted from blood, obtained in a trial of the OX40 agonist ivuxolimab. Receptor source: an adult with an advanced solid tumor such as melanoma, head and neck, liver or kidney cancer. Both conserved end residues are part of each CDR3. D genes are given only for firm matches. Not all rows give a size; the values are once, few, many and, for expanded clones, a class.

CDR3 DNA,CDR3 protein,clone size,V gene,J gene,D gene,CDR3 length
TGCGCCAGCAGCTGGTCGACAGGGAAAGAGGATACGCAGTATTTT,CASSWSTGKEDTQYF,once,TRBV5-1,TRBJ2-3,TRBD1,15
TGTGCCAGCAGCTTGGGACAGGGGGCGAGAGGCTACACCTTC,CASSLGQGARGYTF,.,TRBV5-6,TRBJ1-2,TRBD1,14
TGTGCCAGTAGTATTTCCTCCATTTCTTCACTAGCAGGAATAGTCTACGAGCAGTACTTC,CASSISSISSLAGIVYEQYF,.,TRBV19,TRBJ2-7,.,20
TGTGCCATCTCCCAAACAGGGTATGGAGAGACCCAGTACTTC,CAISQTGYGETQYF,once,TRBV10-3,TRBJ2-5,.,14
TGTGCCAGCTCATCCTGGACAGGGGGATCCTACGAGCAGTACTTC,CASSSWTGGSYEQYF,.,TRBV18,TRBJ2-7,TRBD1,15
TGCGCCAGCAATCCGGCTAGCGGGGCCTACGAGCAGTACTTC,CASNPASGAYEQYF,.,TRBV10-2,TRBJ2-7,TRBD2,14
TGCGCCAGCCGTCAGGGGGCATCCGATACGCAGTATTTT,CASRQGASDTQYF,.,TRBV5-1,TRBJ2-3,TRBD1,13
TGTGCCAGCAGCCAAGAGCCTAGCTCCTACGAGCAGTACTTC,CASSQEPSSYEQYF,.,TRBV7-9,TRBJ2-7,.,14
TGTGCCAGCAGCTTAGGGGGAGGGAGCACAGATACGCAGTATTTT,CASSLGGGSTDTQYF,.,TRBV11-3,TRBJ2-3,TRBD2,15
TGTGCCAGCAGCAACGGACTTATCGAGCAGTACTTC,CASSNGLIEQYF,.,TRBV27,TRBJ2-7,.,12
TGTGCCAGCAGTATCGGGATAGGGACTGAAGCTTTCTTT,CASSIGIGTEAFF,.,TRBV5-5,TRBJ1-1,.,13
TGCGCCAGCAGCTTGGACAGTTACTATGGCTACACCTTC,CASSLDSYYGYTF,once,TRBV5-1,TRBJ1-2,.,13
TGTGCCAGCAGCTTGGACTGGGGTGAGCAGTTCTTC,CASSLDWGEQFF,.,TRBV5-6,TRBJ2-1,.,12
TGTGCCAGCAGTTTTCCCCGAGATAGCGGGAGTATAGCCGGGGAGCTGTTTTTT,CASSFPRDSGSIAGELFF,.,TRBV27,TRBJ2-2,TRBD2,18
TGTGCCAGTAGTATAGACCCTTTCGGTCGGGGGGGCACAGATACGCAGTATTTT,CASSIDPFGRGGTDTQYF,once,TRBV19,TRBJ2-3,TRBD2,18
TGTGCCAGTAGTATATTGGGGATGAGCACTGAAGCTTTCTTT,CASSILGMSTEAFF,.,TRBV19,TRBJ1-1,.,14
TGCGCCAGCAGACTCGCCGGGACAGGGGCCTACGAGCAGTACTTC,CASRLAGTGAYEQYF,once,TRBV5-1,TRBJ2-7,TRBD1,15
TGTGCCAGCAGAGGGGACGGCTCTAACTATGGCTACACCTTC,CASRGDGSNYGYTF,.,TRBV6-1,TRBJ1-2,.,14
TGCGCCAGCAGCCCGGCGGCTAGCGGGATGACCTTGACTTACGAGCAGTACTTC,CASSPAASGMTLTYEQYF,.,TRBV5-1,TRBJ2-7,TRBD2,18
TGTGCCAGCAGTTTTAACAGAGCTCCCTACAATGAGCAGTTCTTC,CASSFNRAPYNEQFF,.,TRBV6-1,TRBJ2-1,.,15
TGTGCCACCAGCAGTACCAGGGGCGGAAATTCACCCCTCCACTTT,CATSSTRGGNSPLHF,.,TRBV15,TRBJ1-6,.,15
TGCGCCGTAATGGGCTCCTACGAGCAGTACTTC,CAVMGSYEQYF,.,TRBV10-1,TRBJ2-7,.,11
TGTGCCAGTACTGACAGGGGGGGCCAAGAGACCCAGTACTTC,CASTDRGGQETQYF,.,TRBV19,TRBJ2-5,TRBD1,14
TGTGCCAGCAGTTTAGACAGGGGCAGCACTGAAGCTTTCTTT,CASSLDRGSTEAFF,.,TRBV6-1,TRBJ1-1,TRBD1,14
TGTGCCAGCAGCGTTTGGGGACAGGGAGGAAACACCATATATTTT,CASSVWGQGGNTIYF,few,TRBV7-9,TRBJ1-3,TRBD1,15
TGTGCCAGCAGCTCGCGACTAGCGGGAGGGCCCCCACCCACAGATACGCAGTATTTT,CASSSRLAGGPPPTDTQYF,.,TRBV5-6,TRBJ2-3,TRBD2,19
TGTGCCAGCAGCACCAGACAGGGTGGTGGAAATGAGCAGTTCTTC,CASSTRQGGGNEQFF,few,TRBV9,TRBJ2-1,TRBD1,15
TGTGCCAGCAGCTCCGTTGGGACATTCTCTGGAAACACCATATATTTT,CASSSVGTFSGNTIYF,.,TRBV11-2,TRBJ1-3,.,16
TGCGCCAGCAGCTTGAGACAGGGGATGAACACTGAAGCTTTCTTT,CASSLRQGMNTEAFF,.,TRBV5-1,TRBJ1-1,TRBD1,15
TGTGCCAGCAGCCCTTCTCCGGCTAGGTACTACGAGCAGTACTTC,CASSPSPARYYEQYF,once,TRBV5-6,TRBJ2-7,.,15
TGCGCCAGCAGCTGGTCAGGGGATCAGCCCCAGCATTTT,CASSWSGDQPQHF,.,TRBV5-1,TRBJ1-5,.,13
TGCGCCAGCAGCCTTGGACTAGCTCGCAATGAGCAGTTCTTC,CASSLGLARNEQFF,.,TRBV5-1,TRBJ2-1,TRBD2,14
TGTGCCAGTAGTATAGTGGCAGGAAGATCCTACGAGCAGTACTTC,CASSIVAGRSYEQYF,.,TRBV19,TRBJ2-7,.,15
TGTGCCAGCAGCCCCTACCTCCTAGCGGACCGCACAGATACGCAGTATTTT,CASSPYLLADRTDTQYF,once,TRBV14,TRBJ2-3,TRBD2,17
TGTGCCAGCAGCTTACTAGCGTGGAGGGAGGGAGGCTACAATGAGCAGTTCTTC,CASSLLAWREGGYNEQFF,.,TRBV5-6,TRBJ2-1,TRBD2,18
TGTGCCAGCAGTTTATGGAATGGGGGAGAGACCCAGTACTTC,CASSLWNGGETQYF,.,TRBV27,TRBJ2-5,.,14
TGTGCCAGCAGCATGATCTACGAGCAGTACTTC,CASSMIYEQYF,.,TRBV28,TRBJ2-7,.,11
TGTGCCAGCAGGCAGCTAGTGAACACCGGGGAGCTGTTTTTT,CASRQLVNTGELFF,.,TRBV6-6,TRBJ2-2,.,14
TGTGCCAGCAGCTTACTGGGGGCCGGGGAGCTGTTTTTT,CASSLLGAGELFF,few,TRBV7-6,TRBJ2-2,.,13
TGCAGCGTCTCTTTTGATACGCAGTATTTT,CSVSFDTQYF,.,TRBV29-1,TRBJ2-3,.,10
TGTGCCAGCAGCTTAGGGCAGCAGGAGCAGTTCTTC,CASSLGQQEQFF,.,TRBV7-9,TRBJ2-1,.,12
TGTGCCAGCAGCGTTAGACTGAACACTGAAGCTTTCTTT,CASSVRLNTEAFF,.,TRBV9,TRBJ1-1,.,13
TGTGCCAGTAGTATACGGGGACTAGCGGGAGTCGCGGGAGAGACCCAGTACTTC,CASSIRGLAGVAGETQYF,.,TRBV19,TRBJ2-5,TRBD2,18
TGTGCCAGCAGCCAAGATCCAAGGGGGTCTGGGACAGATACGCAGTATTTT,CASSQDPRGSGTDTQYF,.,TRBV4-2,TRBJ2-3,.,17
TGTGCCAGCAGTTTAGGTCCTTTCTATGGCTACACCTTC,CASSLGPFYGYTF,.,TRBV27,TRBJ1-2,.,13
TGTGCCAGCAGCCCTAGGACTAGCGGAGTTCAAGAGACCCAGTACTTC,CASSPRTSGVQETQYF,.,TRBV11-3,TRBJ2-5,TRBD2,16
TGTGCCATCAGTAGTCGTCCGGATACGCAGTATTTT,CAISSRPDTQYF,.,TRBV10-3,TRBJ2-3,.,12
TGCGCCAGCAGCTTGGACAGAGGGGGGGATACGCAGTATTTT,CASSLDRGGDTQYF,.,TRBV5-1,TRBJ2-3,.,14
TGCGCCAGCAGGATGCAGGGCACAGATACGCAGTATTTT,CASRMQGTDTQYF,.,TRBV5-1,TRBJ2-3,.,13
TGTGCCAGCAGTTACTCGATGAACTATAATGAAAAACTGTTTTTT,CASSYSMNYNEKLFF,.,TRBV6-5,TRBJ1-4,.,15
TGTGCCAGCAGTGTGAGTGGGGTAGCCAAAAACATTCAGTACTTC,CASSVSGVAKNIQYF,once,TRBV28,TRBJ2-4,.,15
TGTGCCAGCAGCCTCGCTAGCGGGAGTATCGGGGGGGAGCAGTTCTTC,CASSLASGSIGGEQFF,.,TRBV14,TRBJ2-1,TRBD2,16
TGTGCCAGCAGCTTGGAGGCCTACAATGAGCAGTTCTTC,CASSLEAYNEQFF,.,TRBV5-8,TRBJ2-1,.,13
TGTGCCAGCAGTCGATCACAGGGATCTGGAAACACCATATATTTT,CASSRSQGSGNTIYF,.,TRBV6-6,TRBJ1-3,.,15
TGCGCCAGCAGCTTGTCAGGACAACACTCTGGAAACACCATATATTTT,CASSLSGQHSGNTIYF,.,TRBV5-1,TRBJ1-3,.,16
TGTGCCAGTAGTCCTTCCCCGGGACTGAACACTGAAGCTTTCTTT,CASSPSPGLNTEAFF,.,TRBV19,TRBJ1-1,.,15
TGTGCCAGCAAAATAAGACAGGGCGATCAGCCCCAGCATTTT,CASKIRQGDQPQHF,.,TRBV6-1,TRBJ1-5,TRBD1,14
TGCGCCAGCAGCACCCAAGCCGGGAGCAAATACGAGCAGTACTTC,CASSTQAGSKYEQYF,.,TRBV5-1,TRBJ2-7,.,15